This TCR beta chain was found in a study of cytomegalovirus exposure and HLA in healthy donors. The PCR had 60 Vbeta and 13 Jbeta primers. Clones were read by immunoSEQ multiplex PCR, and TCRdb kept only the in-frame ones, dropping some. The sample lists around 130,000 clones, approximately 80% occurring once. For this clone: Antigen specificity is unknown.

Study findings and constraints: For most TCR sequences rarity was the rule, although some public TCRs occurred in many donors. The sole available immune exposure information was CMV serostatus.

V dropped 4 bases and J dropped 1 base, with 9 bases sitting between them. CDR3 length equals 13 residues. CDR1 is GTSNPN, CDR2 SVGIG, per germline (reference sequence). The TCR comes from a man aged 18 to 29 in good health and CMV-seronegative. The sequencing sample was made of PBMCs. The V and J genes are TRBV30 and TRBJ2-3, with D possibly TRBD2 on 6 matching bases. CDR3 amino acids: CAWTPGGTDTQYF. The CDR3 nucleotides read TGTGCCTGGACTCCGGGGGGCACAGATACGCAGTATTTT. The complete variable domain, with remaining parts taken from reference TRBV30 and TRBJ2-3, reads SQTIHQWPATLVQPVGSPLSLECTVEGTSNPNLYWYRQAAGRGLQLLFYSVGIGQISSEVPQNLSASRPQDRQFILSSKKLLLSDSGFYLCAWTPGGTDTQYFGPGTRLTVL.